A single TCR beta chain is shown here with its context. In the source study's methods: Counts of nucleated cells, estimated from reference gene primer amplification, were obtained. The data were produced by immunoSEQ multiplex PCR, yet TCRdb's version contains in-frame clones alone and is incomplete. The V and J calls and clone size are taken from that table; D and trimming were inferred from the DNA. The table has around 180,000 clones, 80% seen once; the top ten hold 6.5%. This record comes from a study of blood T cell repertoires in COVID-19. Study-level background: Samples taken during acute and convalescent COVID-19 were collected in the United States, Italy and Spain. The cDNA or gDNA used as material had been derived from T cells, B-cell-depleted T cells, or PBMCs.

The CDR3 is made up of 15 amino acids. J gave up 1 base and V 6 bases, and 5 bases lay outside the gene matches. CDR1 and CDR2 from the germline V gene are SEHNR and FQNEAQ (reference sequence). This receptor was obtained from a man between 65 and 80 years old with active or convalescent COVID-19. The sequenced sample was peripheral blood. This sequence joins TRBV7-9 and TRBJ1-5; 8 bases align to TRBD1. The CDR3 nucleotides are TGTGCCAGCAGTTCAGGGGGCGGGAGCAATCAGCCCCAGCATTTT. Translating gives CASSSGGGSNQPQHF.